Each of the 9 T cell receptor beta chains below was sequenced from the same sample in a study of STAT3 mutations in large granular lymphocyte leukemia. Their antigens are not known. Whole-study findings and limits: In T-cell large granular lymphocyte leukemia, about half of patients showed multiple immunodominant subclonotypes.

This table comes from immunoSEQ multiplex PCR, and its TCRdb copy is limited to in-frame clones, with some not included. The sample holds 6,500 to 9,500 clones; around 75% are singletons and the top ten take 20% to 30%. Sequencing was performed on peripheral blood mononuclear cells. The receptor set was obtained from a woman aged 40 to 55 with T-cell large granular lymphocyte leukemia. Some clones in this sample may be carry-over from other donors' samples.

The genes are TRBV7-9 and TRBJ1-2, with a possible D match to TRBD1 (5 bases). The CDR3 is 11 residues long. The germline V gene has CDR1 SEHNR and CDR2 FQNEAQ (reference sequence). V lost 4 bases, J lost 7 bases, and 7 bases lay in between. CDR3 residues: CASSSGFGYTF. DNA of the CDR3: TGTGCCAGCAGCTCAGGGTTTGGCTACACCTTC.

The chain uses TRBV14 and TRBJ1-2, with D uncertain. Germline CDR1 and CDR2: SGHDN and FVKESK. The CDR3 covers 14 residues. V lost 6 bases and J lost 4, with 15 bases in between. CDR3 coding DNA: TGTGCCAGCAGTCTATCCCGGGCCTTCTATGGCTACACCTTC. Amino acids: CASSLSRAFYGYTF.

V is TRBV7-3 and J is TRBJ1-2; D is perhaps TRBD1 (6 bases). The CDR3 length is 15 residues. Germline V CDR1 and CDR2: SGHTA, FQGTGA. Trimming took 5 bases from V and 0 from J, leaving 13 bases between them. The CDR3 DNA follows: TGTGCCAGCAGCCCCGGGACAATCCCTAACTATGGCTACACCTTC. This translates into CASSPGTIPNYGYTF.

V gene TRBV18 combines with J gene TRBJ1-2, with D unresolved. Trimming took 3 bases from V and 2 from J, leaving 13 bases between them. The CDR3 has 15 residues. Germline V gene lookup returns CDR1 KGHSH and CDR2 LQKENI. CDR3 coding DNA: TGTGCCAGCTCACCGCCCAGGAGTCTAAACTATGGCTACACCTTC. Protein sequence: CASSPPRSLNYGYTF.

The chain uses TRBV6-5 and TRBJ1-2, with D unresolved. V was shortened by 6 bases and J by 6 bases, with 14 bases between the two germline ends. This CDR3 comprises 13 residues. Germline V gene sequence: CDR1 MNHEY, CDR2 SVGAGI. Here the CDR3 DNA reads TGTGCCAGCAGCCCCCGGGGATTTCATGGCTACACCTTC. Translated: CASSPRGFHGYTF.

The sample holds a few counts of this clone. The CDR3 protein is CASSSSRSYEQYF. The DNA for the CDR3 is TGCGCCAGCAGCTCTTCCAGATCCTACGAGCAGTACTTC. This rearrangement joins TRBV5-1 to TRBJ2-7; D unclear. The V gene's germline CDR1 is SGHRS and CDR2 YFSETQ. The V end was cut by 3 bases, the J end by 1 base, with 8 bases between. This CDR3 spans 13 amino acids.

This clone was counted between two and nine times. The CDR3 DNA follows: TGTGCCAGCAGTTACTTAAGGACAGGGGTTGTTGGCTACACCTTC. Translated: CASSYLRTGVVGYTF. The V gene is TRBV6-5, the J gene TRBJ1-2, with 9 bases that match TRBD1. With V trimmed by 1 base and J by 7 bases, 7 bases remained unmatched. CDR1 is MNHEY, CDR2 SVGAGI, per germline. The CDR3 contains 15 residues.

The chain employs TRBV5-6 and TRBJ2-5; 7 nucleotides align to TRBD1. Trimming removed 4 bases from V and 5 bases from J; junction bases left unmatched: 11. The CDR3 totals 15 residues. Germline values: CDR1 SGHDT, CDR2 YYEEEE. This CDR3 is CASSTGDDPWETQYF. CDR3 coding DNA: TGTGCCAGCAGCACAGGGGACGACCCATGGGAGACCCAGTACTTC.

The chain carries TRBV29-1 and TRBJ1-2, with D uncertain. From germline, CDR1 is SQVTM and CDR2 ANQGSEA. The CDR3 totals 15 residues. V was cut by 0 bases and J by 4 bases, with 15 bases left in between. The CDR3 DNA is TGCAGCGTTGAAGAGGGCTATGTTTTTGGCTATGGCTACACCTTC. Its protein product is CSVEEGYVFGYGYTF. The full variable domain, completed using reference TRBV29-1 and TRBJ1-2, is SAVISQKPSRDICQRGTSLTIQCQVDSQVTMMFWYRQQPGQSLTLIATANQGSEATYESGFVIDKFPISRPNLTFSTLTVSNMSPEDSSIYLCSVEEGYVFGYGYTFGSGTRLTVV.